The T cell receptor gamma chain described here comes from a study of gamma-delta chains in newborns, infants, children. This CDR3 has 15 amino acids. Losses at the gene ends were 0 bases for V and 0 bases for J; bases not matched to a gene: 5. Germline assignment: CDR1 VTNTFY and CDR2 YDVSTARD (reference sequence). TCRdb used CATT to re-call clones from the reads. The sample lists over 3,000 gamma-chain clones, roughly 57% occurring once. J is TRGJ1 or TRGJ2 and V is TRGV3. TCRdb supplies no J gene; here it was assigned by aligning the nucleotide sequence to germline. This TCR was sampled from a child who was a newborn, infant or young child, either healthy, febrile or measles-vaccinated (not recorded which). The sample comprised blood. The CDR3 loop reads CATWDRPPNYYKKLF. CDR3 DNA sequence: TGTGCCACCTGGGACAGGCCTCCGAATTATTATAAGAAACTCTTT.